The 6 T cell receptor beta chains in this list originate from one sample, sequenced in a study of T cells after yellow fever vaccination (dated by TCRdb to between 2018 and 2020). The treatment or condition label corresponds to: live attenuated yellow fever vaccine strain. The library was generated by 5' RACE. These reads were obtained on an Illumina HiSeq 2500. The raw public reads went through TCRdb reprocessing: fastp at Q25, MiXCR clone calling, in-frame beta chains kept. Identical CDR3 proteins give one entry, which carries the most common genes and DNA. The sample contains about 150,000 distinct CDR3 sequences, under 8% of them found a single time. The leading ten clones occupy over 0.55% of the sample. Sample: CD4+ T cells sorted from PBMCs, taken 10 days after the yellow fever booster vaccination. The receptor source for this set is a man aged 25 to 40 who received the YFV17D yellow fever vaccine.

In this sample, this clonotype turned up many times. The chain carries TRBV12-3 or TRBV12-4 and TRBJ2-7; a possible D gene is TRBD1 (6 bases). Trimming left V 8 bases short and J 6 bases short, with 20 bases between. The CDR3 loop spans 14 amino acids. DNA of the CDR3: TGTGCCAGCTCCCAAGAGGCAGGGGACATCGAGCAGTACTTC. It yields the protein CASSQEAGDIEQYF.

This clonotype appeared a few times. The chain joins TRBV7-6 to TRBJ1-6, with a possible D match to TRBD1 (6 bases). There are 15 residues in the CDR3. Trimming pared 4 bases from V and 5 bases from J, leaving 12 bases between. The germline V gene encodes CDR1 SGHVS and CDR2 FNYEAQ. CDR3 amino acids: CASSYETGDNSPLHF. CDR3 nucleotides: TGTGCCAGCAGCTACGAGACAGGCGATAATTCACCCCTCCACTTT. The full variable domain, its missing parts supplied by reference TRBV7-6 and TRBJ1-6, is GAGVSQSPRYKVTKRGQDVALRCDPISGHVSLYWYRQALGQGPEFLTYFNYEAQQDKSGLPNDRFSAERPEGSISTLTIQRTEQRDSAMYRCASSYETGDNSPLHFGNGTRLTVT.

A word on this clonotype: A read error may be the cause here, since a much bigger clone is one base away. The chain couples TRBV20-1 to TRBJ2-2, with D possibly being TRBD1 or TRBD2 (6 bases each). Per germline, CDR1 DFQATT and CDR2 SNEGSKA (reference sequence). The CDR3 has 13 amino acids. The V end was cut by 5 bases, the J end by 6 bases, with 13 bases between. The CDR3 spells CSARGQGSGELFF. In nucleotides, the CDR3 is TGCAGTGCTCGGGGGCAGGGATCCGGGGAGCTGTTTTTT.

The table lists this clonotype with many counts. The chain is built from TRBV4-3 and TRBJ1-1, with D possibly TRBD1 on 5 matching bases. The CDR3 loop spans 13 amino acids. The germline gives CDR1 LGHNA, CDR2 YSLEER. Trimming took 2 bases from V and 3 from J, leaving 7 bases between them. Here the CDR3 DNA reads TGCGCCAGCAGCCAACAGACAGACACTGAAGCTTTCTTT. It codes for CASSQQTDTEAFF.

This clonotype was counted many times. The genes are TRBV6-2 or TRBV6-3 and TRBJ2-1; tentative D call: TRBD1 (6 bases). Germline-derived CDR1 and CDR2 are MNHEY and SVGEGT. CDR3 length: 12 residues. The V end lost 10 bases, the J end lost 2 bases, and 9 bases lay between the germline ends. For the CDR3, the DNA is TGTGCCACCCGGGACACCTACAATGAGCAGTTCTTC. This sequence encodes CATRDTYNEQFF.

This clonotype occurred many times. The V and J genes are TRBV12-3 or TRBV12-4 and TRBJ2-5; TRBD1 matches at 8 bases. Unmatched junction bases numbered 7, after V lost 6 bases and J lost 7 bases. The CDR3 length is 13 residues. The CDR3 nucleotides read TGTGCCAGCAGAGGACAGGGTTTTGGGACCCAGTACTTC. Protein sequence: CASRGQGFGTQYF.